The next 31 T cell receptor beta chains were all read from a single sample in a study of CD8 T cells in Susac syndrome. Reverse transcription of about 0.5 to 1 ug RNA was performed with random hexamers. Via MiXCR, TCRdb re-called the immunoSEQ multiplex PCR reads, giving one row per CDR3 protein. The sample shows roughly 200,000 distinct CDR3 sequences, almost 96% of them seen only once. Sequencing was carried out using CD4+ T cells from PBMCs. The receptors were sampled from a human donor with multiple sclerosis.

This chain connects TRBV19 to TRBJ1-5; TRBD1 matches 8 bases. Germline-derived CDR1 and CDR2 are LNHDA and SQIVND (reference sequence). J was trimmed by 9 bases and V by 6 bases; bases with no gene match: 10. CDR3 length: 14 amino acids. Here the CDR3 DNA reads TGTGCCAGTAGGGGGACAGGCATCTTTGGGCCCCAGCATTTT. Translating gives CASRGTGIFGPQHF.

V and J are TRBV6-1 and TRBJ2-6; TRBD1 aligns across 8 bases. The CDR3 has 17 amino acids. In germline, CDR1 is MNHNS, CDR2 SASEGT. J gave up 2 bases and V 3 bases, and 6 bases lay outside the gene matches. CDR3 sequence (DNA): TGTGCCAGCAGTGACGGGACAGGACCCACTGGGGCCAACGTCCTGACTTTC. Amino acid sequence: CASSDGTGPTGANVLTF.

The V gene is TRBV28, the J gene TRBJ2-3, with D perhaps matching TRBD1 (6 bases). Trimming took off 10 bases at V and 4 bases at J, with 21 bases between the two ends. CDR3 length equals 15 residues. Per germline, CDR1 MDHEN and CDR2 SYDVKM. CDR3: CATGSDRVSPDTQYF. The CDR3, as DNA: TGTGCCACCGGATCGGACAGAGTTAGTCCAGATACGCAGTATTTT.

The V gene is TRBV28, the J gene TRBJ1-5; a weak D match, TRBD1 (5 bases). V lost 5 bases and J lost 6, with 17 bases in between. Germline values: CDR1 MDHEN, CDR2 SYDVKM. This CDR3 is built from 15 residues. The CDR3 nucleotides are TGTGCCAGCAGTGCCCATTCGGGGGAGGCTCAGCCCCAGCATTTT. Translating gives CASSAHSGEAQPQHF.

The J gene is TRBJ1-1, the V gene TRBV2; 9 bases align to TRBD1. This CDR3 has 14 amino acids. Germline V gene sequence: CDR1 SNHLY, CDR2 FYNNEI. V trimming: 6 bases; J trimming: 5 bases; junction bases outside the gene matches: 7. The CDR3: CASSGTGRGTEAFF. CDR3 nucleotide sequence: TGTGCCAGCAGCGGGACAGGGAGGGGGACTGAAGCTTTCTTT.

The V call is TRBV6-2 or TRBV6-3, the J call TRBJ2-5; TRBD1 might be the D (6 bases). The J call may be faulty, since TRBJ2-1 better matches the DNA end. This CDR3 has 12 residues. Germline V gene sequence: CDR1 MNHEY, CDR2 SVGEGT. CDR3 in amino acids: CASSYSRQDQFF. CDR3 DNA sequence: TGTGCCAGCAGTTACTCGCGACAGGACCAGTTCTTC.

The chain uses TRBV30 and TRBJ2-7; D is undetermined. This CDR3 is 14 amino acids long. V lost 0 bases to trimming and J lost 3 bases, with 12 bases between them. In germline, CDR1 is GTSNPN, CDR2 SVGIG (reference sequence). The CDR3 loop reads CAWSVPGKFYEQYF. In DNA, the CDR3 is TGTGCCTGGAGTGTACCAGGCAAGTTCTACGAGCAGTACTTC.

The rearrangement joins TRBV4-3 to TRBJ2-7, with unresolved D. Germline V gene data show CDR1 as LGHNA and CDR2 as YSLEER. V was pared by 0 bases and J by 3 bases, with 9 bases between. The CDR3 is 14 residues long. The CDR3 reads CASSQDMFGYEQYF. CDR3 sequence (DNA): TGCGCCAGCAGCCAAGATATGTTCGGCTACGAGCAGTACTTC.

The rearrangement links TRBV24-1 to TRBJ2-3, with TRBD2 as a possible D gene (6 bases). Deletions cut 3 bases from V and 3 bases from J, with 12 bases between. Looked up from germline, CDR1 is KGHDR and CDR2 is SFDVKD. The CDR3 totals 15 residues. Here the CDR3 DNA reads TGTGCCACCAGTGATCGGAGGGCCGGGACAGATACGCAGTATTTT. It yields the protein CATSDRRAGTDTQYF.

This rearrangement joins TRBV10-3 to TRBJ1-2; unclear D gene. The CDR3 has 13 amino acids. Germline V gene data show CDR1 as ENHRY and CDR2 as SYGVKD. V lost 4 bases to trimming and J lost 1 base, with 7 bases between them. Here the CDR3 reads CAISAAGNYGYTF. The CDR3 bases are TGTGCCATCAGTGCGGCGGGTAACTATGGCTACACCTTC.

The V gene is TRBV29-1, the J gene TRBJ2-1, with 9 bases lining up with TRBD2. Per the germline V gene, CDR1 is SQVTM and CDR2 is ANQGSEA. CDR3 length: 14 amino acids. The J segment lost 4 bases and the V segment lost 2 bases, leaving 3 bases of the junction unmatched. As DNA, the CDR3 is TGCAGCGTTGAAAGTCTAGCGGGGTACAATGAGCAGTTCTTC. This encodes CSVESLAGYNEQFF.

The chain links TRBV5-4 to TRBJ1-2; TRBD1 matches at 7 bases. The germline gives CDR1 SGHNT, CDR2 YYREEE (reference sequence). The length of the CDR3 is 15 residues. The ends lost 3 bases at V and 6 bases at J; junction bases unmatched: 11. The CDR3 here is CASSSLLGRGHGYTF. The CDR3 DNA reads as TGTGCCAGCAGCTCCCTCCTCGGGAGGGGGCATGGCTACACCTTC. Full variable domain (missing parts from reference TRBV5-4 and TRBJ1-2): ETGVTQSPTHLIKTRGQQVTLRCSSQSGHNTVSWYQQALGQGPQFIFQYYREEENGRGNFPPRFSGLQFPNYSSELNVNALELDDSALYLCASSSLLGRGHGYTFGSGTRLTVV.

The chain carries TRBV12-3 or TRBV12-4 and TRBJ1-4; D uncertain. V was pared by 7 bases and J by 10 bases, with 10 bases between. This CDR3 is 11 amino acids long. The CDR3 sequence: CASTLTGKLFF. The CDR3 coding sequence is TGTGCCAGCACCCTAACGGGAAAACTGTTTTTT.

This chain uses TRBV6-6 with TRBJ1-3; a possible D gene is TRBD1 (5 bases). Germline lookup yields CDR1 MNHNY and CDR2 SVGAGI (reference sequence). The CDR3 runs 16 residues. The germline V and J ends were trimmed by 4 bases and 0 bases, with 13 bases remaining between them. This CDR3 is CASSLGGATSGNTIYF. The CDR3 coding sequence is TGTGCCAGCAGTTTGGGCGGGGCCACCTCTGGAAACACCATATATTTT.

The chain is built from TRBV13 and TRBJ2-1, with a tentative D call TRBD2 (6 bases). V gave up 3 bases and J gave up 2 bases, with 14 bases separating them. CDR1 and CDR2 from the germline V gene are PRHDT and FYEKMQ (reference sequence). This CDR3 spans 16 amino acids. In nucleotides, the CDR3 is TGTGCCAGCAGCTTTCTAGTGACTAGTCCCTACAATGAGCAGTTCTTC. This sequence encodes CASSFLVTSPYNEQFF.

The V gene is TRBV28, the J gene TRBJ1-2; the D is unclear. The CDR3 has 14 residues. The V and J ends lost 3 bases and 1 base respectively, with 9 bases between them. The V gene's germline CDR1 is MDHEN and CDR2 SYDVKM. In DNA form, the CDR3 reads TGTGCCAGCAGTTTTGGGAGCGGTAACTATGGCTACACCTTC. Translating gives CASSFGSGNYGYTF.

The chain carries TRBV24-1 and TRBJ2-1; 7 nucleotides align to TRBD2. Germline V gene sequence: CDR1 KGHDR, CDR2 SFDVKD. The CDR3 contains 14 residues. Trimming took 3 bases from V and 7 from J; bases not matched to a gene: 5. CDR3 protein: CATSDRTSSNEQFF. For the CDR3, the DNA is TGTGCCACCAGTGATCGGACTAGTAGTAATGAGCAGTTCTTC.

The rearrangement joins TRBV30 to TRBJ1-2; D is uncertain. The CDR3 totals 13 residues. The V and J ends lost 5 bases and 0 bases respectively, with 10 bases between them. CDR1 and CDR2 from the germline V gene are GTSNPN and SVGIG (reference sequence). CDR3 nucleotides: TGTGCCTGGGGCCGAATAGCTAACTATGGCTACACCTTC. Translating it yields CAWGRIANYGYTF.

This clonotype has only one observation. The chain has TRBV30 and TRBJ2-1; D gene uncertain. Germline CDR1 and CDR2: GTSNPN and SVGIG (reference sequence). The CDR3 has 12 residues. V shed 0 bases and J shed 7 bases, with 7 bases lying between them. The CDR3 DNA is TGTGCCTGGAGTGTACACGGGAATGAGCAGTTCTTC. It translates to CAWSVHGNEQFF.

The CDR3 DNA follows: TGCAGTGCTAGAGATTGGGATACAGGGGGCTCCTATGGCTACACCTTC. It is translated as CSARDWDTGGSYGYTF. This chain links TRBV20-1 with TRBJ1-2, with 9 bases identical to TRBD1. V lost 0 bases to trimming and J lost 4 bases; unmatched junction nucleotides: 9. The CDR3 totals 16 residues. Germline CDR1 DFQATT, CDR2 SNEGSKA (reference sequence).

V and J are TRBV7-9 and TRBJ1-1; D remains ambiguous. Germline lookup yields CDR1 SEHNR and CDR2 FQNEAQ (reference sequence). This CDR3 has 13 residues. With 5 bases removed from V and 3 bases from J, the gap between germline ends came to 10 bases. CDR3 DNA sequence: TGTGCCAGCAGCGACTCCACTTACACTGAAGCTTTCTTT. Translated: CASSDSTYTEAFF.

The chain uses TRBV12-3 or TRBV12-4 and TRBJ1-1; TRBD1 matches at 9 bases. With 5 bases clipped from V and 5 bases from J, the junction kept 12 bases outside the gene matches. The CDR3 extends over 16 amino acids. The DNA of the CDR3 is TGTGCCAGCAGTATCCCGGGACAGGGAAGAAAAACTGAAGCTTTCTTT. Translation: CASSIPGQGRKTEAFF.

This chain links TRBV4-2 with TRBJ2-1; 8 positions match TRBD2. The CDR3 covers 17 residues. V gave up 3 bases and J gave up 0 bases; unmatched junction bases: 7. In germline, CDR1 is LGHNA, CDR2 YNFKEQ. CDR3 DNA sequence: TGTGCCAGCAGCCATGGAACTAGCGGTCGCTCCTACAATGAGCAGTTCTTC. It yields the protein CASSHGTSGRSYNEQFF.

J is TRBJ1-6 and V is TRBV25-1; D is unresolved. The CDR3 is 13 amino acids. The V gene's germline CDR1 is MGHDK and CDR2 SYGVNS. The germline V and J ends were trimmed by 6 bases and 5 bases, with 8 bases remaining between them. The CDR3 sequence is CASSRSDNSPLHF. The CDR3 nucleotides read TGTGCCAGCAGCCGTAGCGATAATTCACCCCTCCACTTT.

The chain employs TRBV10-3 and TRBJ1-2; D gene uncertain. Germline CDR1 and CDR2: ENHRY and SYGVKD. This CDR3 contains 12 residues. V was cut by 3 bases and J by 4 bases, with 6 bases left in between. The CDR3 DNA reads TGTGCCATCAGTGACGACCGCTATGGCTACACCTTC. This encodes CAISDDRYGYTF.

The CDR3 DNA reads as TGTGCCAGCTCACCCCCAGCGGGCCAAGAGACCCAGTACTTC. Translated: CASSPPAGQETQYF. This sequence joins TRBV18 and TRBJ2-5, with a weak D call TRBD2 (6 bases). The CDR3 has 14 amino acids. Trimming left V 3 bases short and J 1 base short, with 9 bases between. CDR1 is KGHSH and CDR2 is LQKENI in the germline V gene.

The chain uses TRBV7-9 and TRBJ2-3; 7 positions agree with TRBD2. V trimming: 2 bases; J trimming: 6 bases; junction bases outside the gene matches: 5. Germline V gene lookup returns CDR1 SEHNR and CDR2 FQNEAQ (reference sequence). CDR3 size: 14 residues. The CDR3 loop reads CASSLRLAADTQYF. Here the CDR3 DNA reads TGTGCCAGCAGCTTAAGACTAGCAGCGGATACGCAGTATTTT.

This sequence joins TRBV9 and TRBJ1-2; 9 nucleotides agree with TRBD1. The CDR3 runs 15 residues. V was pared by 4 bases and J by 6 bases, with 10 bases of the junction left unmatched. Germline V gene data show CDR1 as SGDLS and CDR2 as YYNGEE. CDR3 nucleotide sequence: TGTGCCAGCAGCCCCCTAGGGACAGGGAGGAATGGCTACACCTTC. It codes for CASSPLGTGRNGYTF.

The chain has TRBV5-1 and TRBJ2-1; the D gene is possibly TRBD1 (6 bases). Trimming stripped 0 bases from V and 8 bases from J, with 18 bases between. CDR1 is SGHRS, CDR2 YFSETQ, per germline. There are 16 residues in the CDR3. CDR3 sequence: CASSLGEQGNFHEQFF. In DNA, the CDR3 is TGCGCCAGCAGCTTGGGGGAACAGGGTAATTTTCATGAGCAGTTCTTC.

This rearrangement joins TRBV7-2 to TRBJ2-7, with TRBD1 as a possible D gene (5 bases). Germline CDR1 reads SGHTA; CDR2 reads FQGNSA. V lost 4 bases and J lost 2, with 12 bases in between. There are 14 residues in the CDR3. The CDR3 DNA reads TGTGCCAGCAGCTATATTGCAGGGACCTACGAGCAGTACTTC. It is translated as CASSYIAGTYEQYF. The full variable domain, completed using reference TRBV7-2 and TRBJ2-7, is GAGVSQSPSNKVTEKGKDVELRCDPISGHTALYWYRQSLGQGLEFLIYFQGNSAPDKSGLPSDRFSAERTGGSVSTLTIQRTQQEDSAVYLCASSYIAGTYEQYFGPGTRLTVT.

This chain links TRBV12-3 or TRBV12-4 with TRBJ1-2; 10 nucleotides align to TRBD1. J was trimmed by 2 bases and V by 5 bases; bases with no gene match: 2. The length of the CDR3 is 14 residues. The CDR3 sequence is CASSPGQGNYGYTF. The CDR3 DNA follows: TGTGCCAGCAGTCCGGGACAGGGGAACTATGGCTACACCTTC.